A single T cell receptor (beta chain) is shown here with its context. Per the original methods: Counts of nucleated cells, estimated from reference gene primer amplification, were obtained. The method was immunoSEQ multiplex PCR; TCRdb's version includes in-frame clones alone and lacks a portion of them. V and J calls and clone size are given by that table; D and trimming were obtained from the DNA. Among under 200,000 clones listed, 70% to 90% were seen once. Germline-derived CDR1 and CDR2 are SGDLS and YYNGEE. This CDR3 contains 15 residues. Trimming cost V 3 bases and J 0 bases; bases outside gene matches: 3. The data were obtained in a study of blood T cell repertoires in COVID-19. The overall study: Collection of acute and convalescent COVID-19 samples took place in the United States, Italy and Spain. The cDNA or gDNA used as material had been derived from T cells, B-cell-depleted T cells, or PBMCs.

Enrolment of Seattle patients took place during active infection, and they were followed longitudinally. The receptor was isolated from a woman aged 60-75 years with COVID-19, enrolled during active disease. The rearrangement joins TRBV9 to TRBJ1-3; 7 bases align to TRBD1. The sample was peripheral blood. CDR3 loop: CASSGGQSSGNTIYF. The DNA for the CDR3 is TGTGCCAGCAGCGGGGGACAGTCCTCTGGAAACACCATATATTTT.